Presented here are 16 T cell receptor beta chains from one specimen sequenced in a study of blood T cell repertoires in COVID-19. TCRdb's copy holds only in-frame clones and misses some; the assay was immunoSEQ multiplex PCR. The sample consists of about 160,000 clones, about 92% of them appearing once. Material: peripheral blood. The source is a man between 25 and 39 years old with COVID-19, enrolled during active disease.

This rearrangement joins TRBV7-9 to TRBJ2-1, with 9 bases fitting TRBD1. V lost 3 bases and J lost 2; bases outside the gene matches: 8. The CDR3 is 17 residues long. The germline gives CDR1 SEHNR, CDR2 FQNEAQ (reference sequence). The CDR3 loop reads CASSLQPGQGTYNEQFF. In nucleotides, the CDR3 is TGTGCCAGCAGCTTGCAGCCGGGACAGGGAACCTACAATGAGCAGTTCTTC.

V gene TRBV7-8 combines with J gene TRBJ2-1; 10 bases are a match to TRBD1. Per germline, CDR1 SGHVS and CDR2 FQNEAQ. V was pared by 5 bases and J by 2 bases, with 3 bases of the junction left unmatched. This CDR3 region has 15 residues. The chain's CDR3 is CASSRQGAAYNEQFF. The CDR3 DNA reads TGTGCCAGCAGCAGACAGGGGGCGGCCTACAATGAGCAGTTCTTC.

The CDR3 nucleotides are TGTGCCACCAGTGACGAAACCGGGACTAGAATATACACCGGGGAGCTGTTTTTT. Amino acids: CATSDETGTRIYTGELFF. The J gene is TRBJ2-2, the V gene TRBV24-1, with 8 positions matching TRBD2. Germline V CDR1 and CDR2: KGHDR, SFDVKD. V dropped 4 bases and J dropped 3; count of bases not matched to a gene: 12. CDR3 length equals 18 residues.

The CDR3 DNA follows: TGCGCCTGCCTAAGCGGGGCTAGCACAGATACGCAGTATTTT. It codes for CACLSGASTDTQYF. The J gene is TRBJ2-3, the V gene TRBV10-1; 7 bases agree with TRBD2. The CDR3 spans 14 residues. The germline V gene has CDR1 WNHNN and CDR2 SYGVQD (reference sequence). V lost 11 bases to trimming and J lost 0 bases; unmatched junction nucleotides: 8.

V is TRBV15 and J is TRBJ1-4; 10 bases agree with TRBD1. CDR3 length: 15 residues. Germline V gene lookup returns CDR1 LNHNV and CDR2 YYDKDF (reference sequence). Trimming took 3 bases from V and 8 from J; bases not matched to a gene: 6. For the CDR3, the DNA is TGTGCCACCAGCAGTGACAGGGGGCGACGGGAAAAACTGTTTTTT. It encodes CATSSDRGRREKLFF.

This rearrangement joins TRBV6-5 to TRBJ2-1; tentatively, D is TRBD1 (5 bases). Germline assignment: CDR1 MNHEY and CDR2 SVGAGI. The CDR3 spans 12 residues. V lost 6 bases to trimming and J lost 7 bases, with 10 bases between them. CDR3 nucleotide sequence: TGTGCCAGCAGGCAGGGTCTGAATGAGCAGTTCTTC. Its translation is CASRQGLNEQFF.

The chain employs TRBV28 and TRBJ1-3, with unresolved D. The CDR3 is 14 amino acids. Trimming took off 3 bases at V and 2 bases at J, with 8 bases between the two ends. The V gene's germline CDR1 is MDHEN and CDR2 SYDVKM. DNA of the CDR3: TGTGCCAGCAGTTTGCTTACAACTGGAAACACCATATATTTT. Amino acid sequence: CASSLLTTGNTIYF.

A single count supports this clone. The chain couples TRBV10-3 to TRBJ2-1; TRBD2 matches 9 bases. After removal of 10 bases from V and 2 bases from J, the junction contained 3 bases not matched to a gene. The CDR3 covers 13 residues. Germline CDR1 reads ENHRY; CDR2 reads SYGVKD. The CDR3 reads CASSGRAYNEQFF. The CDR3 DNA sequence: TGTGCCAGTAGCGGGAGAGCCTACAATGAGCAGTTCTTC.

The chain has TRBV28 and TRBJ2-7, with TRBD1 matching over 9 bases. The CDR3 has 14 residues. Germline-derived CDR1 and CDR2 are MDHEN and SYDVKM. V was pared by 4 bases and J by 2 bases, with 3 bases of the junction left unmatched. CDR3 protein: CASSSGTGTYEQYF. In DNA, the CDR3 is TGTGCCAGCAGTTCCGGGACAGGGACCTACGAGCAGTACTTC. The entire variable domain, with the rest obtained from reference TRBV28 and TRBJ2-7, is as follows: DVKVTQSSRYLVKRTGEKVFLECVQDMDHENMFWYRQDPGLGLRLIYFSYDVKMKEKGDIPEGYSVSREKKERFSLILESASTNQTSMYLCASSSGTGTYEQYFGPGTRLTVT.

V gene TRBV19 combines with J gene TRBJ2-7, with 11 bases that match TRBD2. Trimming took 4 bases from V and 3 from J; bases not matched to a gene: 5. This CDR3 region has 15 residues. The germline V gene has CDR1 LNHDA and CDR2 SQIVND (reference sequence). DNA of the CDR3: TGTGCCAGTAGTAGCACCGGGACTAGCGGCTACGAGCAGTACTTC. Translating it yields CASSSTGTSGYEQYF.

CDR3 bases: TGTGCCAGCAGCCAAGATCTGCCGACAGGGGAGAGGTTGGATACGCAGTATTTT. Its protein is CASSQDLPTGERLDTQYF. This chain uses TRBV4-2 with TRBJ2-3, with TRBD1 matching over 8 bases. Trimming at V came to 0 bases and at J to 6 bases, leaving 14 bases not matched to a gene. The germline V gene encodes CDR1 LGHNA and CDR2 YNFKEQ. The CDR3 length is 18 residues.

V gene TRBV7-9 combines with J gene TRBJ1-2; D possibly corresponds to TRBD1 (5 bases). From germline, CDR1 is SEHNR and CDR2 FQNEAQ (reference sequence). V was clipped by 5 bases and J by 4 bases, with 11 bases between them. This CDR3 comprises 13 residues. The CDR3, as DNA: TGTGCCAGCAGCGTGCAGGGTCTCTATGGCTACACCTTC. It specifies CASSVQGLYGYTF. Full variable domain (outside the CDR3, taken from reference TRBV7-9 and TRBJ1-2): DTGVSQNPRHKITKRGQNVTFRCDPISEHNRLYWYRQTLGQGPEFLTYFQNEAQLEKSRLLSDRFSAERPKGSFSTLEIQRTEQGDSAMYLCASSVQGLYGYTFGSGTRLTVV.

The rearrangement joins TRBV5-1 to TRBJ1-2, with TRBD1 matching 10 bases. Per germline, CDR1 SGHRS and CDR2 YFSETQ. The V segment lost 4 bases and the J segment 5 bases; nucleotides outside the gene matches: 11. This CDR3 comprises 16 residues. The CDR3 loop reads CASSLDMTGGAYGYTF. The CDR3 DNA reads TGCGCCAGCAGCCTAGACATGACAGGGGGCGCGTATGGCTACACCTTC.

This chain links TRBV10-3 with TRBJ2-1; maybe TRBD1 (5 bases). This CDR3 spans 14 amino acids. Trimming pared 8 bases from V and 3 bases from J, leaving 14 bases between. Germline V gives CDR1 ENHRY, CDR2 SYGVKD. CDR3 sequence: CAIAGAGYYNEQFF. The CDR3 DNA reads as TGTGCCATCGCTGGGGCAGGATACTACAATGAGCAGTTCTTC.

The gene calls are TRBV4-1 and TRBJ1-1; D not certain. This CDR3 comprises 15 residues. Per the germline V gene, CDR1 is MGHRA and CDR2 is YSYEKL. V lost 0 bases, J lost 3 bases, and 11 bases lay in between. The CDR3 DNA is TGCGCCAGCAGCCAAGACTGGAGAGCCTACACTGAAGCTTTCTTT. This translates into CASSQDWRAYTEAFF.

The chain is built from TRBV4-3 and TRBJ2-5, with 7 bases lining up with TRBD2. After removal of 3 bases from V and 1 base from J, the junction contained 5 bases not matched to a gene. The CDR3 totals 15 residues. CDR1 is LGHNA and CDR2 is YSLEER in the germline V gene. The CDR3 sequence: CASSHGLAVQETQYF. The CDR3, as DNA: TGCGCCAGCAGCCATGGCCTAGCGGTCCAAGAGACCCAGTACTTC.